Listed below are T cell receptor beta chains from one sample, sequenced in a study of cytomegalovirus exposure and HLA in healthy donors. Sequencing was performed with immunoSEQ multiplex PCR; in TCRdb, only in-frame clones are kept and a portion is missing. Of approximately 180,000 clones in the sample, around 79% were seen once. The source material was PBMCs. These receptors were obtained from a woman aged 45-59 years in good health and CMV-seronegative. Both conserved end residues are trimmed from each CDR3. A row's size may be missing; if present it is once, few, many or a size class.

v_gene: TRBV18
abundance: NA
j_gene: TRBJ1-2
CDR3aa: ASSPEVEGYT

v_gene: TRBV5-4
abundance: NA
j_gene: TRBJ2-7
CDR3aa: ASSRTGVNEQY

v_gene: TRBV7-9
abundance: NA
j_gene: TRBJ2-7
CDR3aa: SSSSSGTSGGASYEQY

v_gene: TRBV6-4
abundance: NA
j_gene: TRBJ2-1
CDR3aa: ASSDLAGVNNEQF

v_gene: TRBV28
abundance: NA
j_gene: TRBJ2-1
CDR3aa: ASSSGGTYPFNEQF

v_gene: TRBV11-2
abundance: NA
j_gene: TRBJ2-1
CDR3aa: ASSFRLATPNEQF

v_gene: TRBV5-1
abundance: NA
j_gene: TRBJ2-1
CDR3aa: ASRGSGSSNEQF

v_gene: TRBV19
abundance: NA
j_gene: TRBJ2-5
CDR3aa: ASSTRTGIQETQY

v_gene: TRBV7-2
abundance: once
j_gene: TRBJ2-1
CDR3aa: ASSLEVAGYNEQF

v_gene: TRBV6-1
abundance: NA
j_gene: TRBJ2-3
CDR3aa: ATRSGGPKDTQY

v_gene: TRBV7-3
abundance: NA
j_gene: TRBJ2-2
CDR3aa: ASTGTSGKGGELF

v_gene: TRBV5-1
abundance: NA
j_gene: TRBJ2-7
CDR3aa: ASTTGGATYEQY

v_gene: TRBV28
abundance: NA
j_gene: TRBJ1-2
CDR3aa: ASSLRQIDGYT

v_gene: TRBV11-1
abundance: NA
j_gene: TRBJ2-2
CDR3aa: ASRAGSLSNTGELF

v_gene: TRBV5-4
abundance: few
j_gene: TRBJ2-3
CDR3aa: ASSVLDTQY

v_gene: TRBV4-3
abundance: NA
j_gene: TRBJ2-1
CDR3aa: ASSQGSTNYNEQF

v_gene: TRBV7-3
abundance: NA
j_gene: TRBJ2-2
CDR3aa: ASSFGSTGELF

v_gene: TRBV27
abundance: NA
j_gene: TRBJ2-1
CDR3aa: ASTLGLAGYNEQF

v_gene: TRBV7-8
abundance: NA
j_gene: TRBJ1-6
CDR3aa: ASSKQENNSPLH

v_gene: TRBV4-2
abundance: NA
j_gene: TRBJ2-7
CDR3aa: ASSPTGGATTYEQY

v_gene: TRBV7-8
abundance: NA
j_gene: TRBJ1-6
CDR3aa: ASSLDRGISYNSPLH

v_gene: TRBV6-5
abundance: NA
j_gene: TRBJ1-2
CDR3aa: AGNSDRTSPYGYT

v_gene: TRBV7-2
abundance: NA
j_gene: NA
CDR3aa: ASSLRGGSNEQY

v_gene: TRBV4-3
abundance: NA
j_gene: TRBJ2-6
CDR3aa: ASSQDPLSHSGANVLT

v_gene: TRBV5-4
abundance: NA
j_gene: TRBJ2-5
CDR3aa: ASSWAPQGETQY

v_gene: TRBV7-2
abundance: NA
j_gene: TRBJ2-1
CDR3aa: ASSLNRLTGQF

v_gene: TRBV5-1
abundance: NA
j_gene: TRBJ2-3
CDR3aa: ASSSPDSPQGY

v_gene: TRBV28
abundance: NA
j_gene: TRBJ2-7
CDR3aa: ASSLSGVLSYEQY